This TCR beta chain was documented in a study of Graves' ophthalmopathy and Graves' hyperthyroidism. Germline V gene data show CDR1 as MNHNS and CDR2 as SASEGT. The germline V and J ends were trimmed by 7 bases and 6 bases, with 16 bases remaining between them. The CDR3 consists of 13 residues. RNA transcripts were the template, and TCR beta CDR3 regions were amplified from them. A first-round RT-PCR used HTBI primers, followed by a second-round multiplex PCR. Each CDR3 protein is one row after TCRdb ran MiXCR on the multiplex PCR reads. The repertoire holds fewer than 650,000 distinct CDR3 sequences, approximately 21% seen once, with roughly 7.4% in the top ten.

The J gene is TRBJ2-7, the V gene TRBV6-1, with D perhaps being TRBD1 or TRBD2 (5 bases each). The sample taken for sequencing was peripheral blood. The sequence was obtained from a woman aged 18-35 years with stable Graves' hyperthyroidism. Some clones in this sample may be carry-over from other donors' samples. The CDR3 loop reads CASTPQARGEQYF. CDR3 in DNA: TGTGCCAGCACCCCTCAGGCGAGGGGCGAGCAGTACTTC.